The 11 T cell receptor beta chains listed next were all sequenced from one sample in a study of blood T cell repertoires in COVID-19. Here immunoSEQ multiplex PCR was the method, and the copy in TCRdb shows in-frame clones only, minus some. The profile shows roughly 500,000 clones, 80% to 90% of them singletons. Sequencing used PBMCs or T cells enriched from blood (not recorded which). These receptors came from a woman aged 55-70 years who had recovered from COVID-19.

The CDR3 spells CASGYNRGAPNNEQFF. The CDR3 bases are TGTGCCAGCGGATATAATCGGGGGGCTCCCAACAATGAGCAGTTCTTC. V and J are TRBV9 and TRBJ2-1, with D tentatively TRBD2 (7 bases). The CDR3 spans 16 residues. CDR1 is SGDLS, CDR2 YYNGEE, per germline. The V and J ends lost 7 bases and 5 bases respectively, with 22 bases between them.

The rearrangement joins TRBV2 to TRBJ1-4; the D is unclear. Germline CDR1 is SNHLY and CDR2 is FYNNEI. The CDR3 consists of 11 residues. Trimming shortened V by 4 bases and J by 8 bases, and 5 bases separated the two germline ends. CDR3 sequence: CASSAGEKLFF. The CDR3 DNA reads as TGTGCCAGCAGTGCAGGAGAAAAACTGTTTTTT.

The chain uses TRBV2 and TRBJ2-5, with D maybe TRBD1 (6 bases). With 6 bases removed from V and 1 base from J, the gap between germline ends came to 12 bases. The CDR3 length is 14 residues. Germline assignment: CDR1 SNHLY and CDR2 FYNNEI. Here the CDR3 DNA reads TGTGCCAGCAGCGTTACAGGGTTCCAAGAGACCCAGTACTTC. Amino acid sequence: CASSVTGFQETQYF.

The chain recombines TRBV2 with TRBJ1-5; 9 bases line up with TRBD1. Germline loops: CDR1 SNHLY, CDR2 FYNNEI. The CDR3 extends over 16 amino acids. V was clipped by 6 bases and J by 3 bases; unmatched bases: 9. The CDR3 here is CASSATGGGLNQPQHF. The DNA for the CDR3 is TGTGCCAGCAGCGCGACAGGGGGTGGACTCAATCAGCCCCAGCATTTT.

The chain recombines TRBV29-1 with TRBJ2-2, with D possibly matching TRBD2 (6 bases). V lost 4 bases to trimming and J lost 3 bases, with 12 bases between them. The CDR3 runs to 14 residues. The germline V gene has CDR1 SQVTM and CDR2 ANQGSEA. The CDR3 DNA reads TGCAGCGTTGTTGGAGGGACGGACACCGGGGAGCTGTTTTTT. Protein sequence: CSVVGGTDTGELFF.

The genes are TRBV5-1 and TRBJ2-1; 8 nucleotides agree with TRBD2. CDR1 SGHRS and CDR2 YFSETQ come from the germline V gene. The CDR3 consists of 14 residues. V gave up 0 bases and J gave up 8 bases; unmatched junction bases: 4. The DNA for the CDR3 is TGCGCCAGCAGCTTGGCGGGGGGGCTTGATGAGCAGTTCTTC. Its protein is CASSLAGGLDEQFF. The full variable domain, completed using reference TRBV5-1 and TRBJ2-1, is KAGVTQTPRYLIKTRGQQVTLSCSPISGHRSVSWYQQTPGQGLQFLFEYFSETQRNKGNFPGRFSGRQFSNSRSEMNVSTLELGDSALYLCASSLAGGLDEQFFGPGTRLTVL.

The genes are TRBV28 and TRBJ1-5; no clear D. The germline V gene has CDR1 MDHEN and CDR2 SYDVKM. Trimming stripped 5 bases from V and 8 bases from J, with 16 bases between. This CDR3 has 14 residues. This CDR3 reads CASSGLGVEEPQHF. CDR3 nucleotides: TGTGCCAGCAGTGGCCTCGGGGTCGAGGAGCCCCAGCATTTT.

The chain is built from TRBV2 and TRBJ1-3, with D perhaps TRBD1 (5 bases). V was shortened by 10 bases and J by 0 bases, with 10 bases between the two germline ends. The germline CDR1 and CDR2 sequences are SNHLY and FYNNEI. The CDR3 extends over 13 amino acids. The CDR3: CATGQNSGNTIYF. CDR3 DNA: TGTGCCACCGGACAAAACTCTGGAAACACCATATATTTT.

The chain joins TRBV19 to TRBJ1-2; 10 bases are shared with TRBD1. There are 16 residues in the CDR3. Germline assignment: CDR1 LNHDA and CDR2 SQIVND (reference sequence). Trimming removed 1 base from V and 8 bases from J; junction bases left unmatched: 10. The CDR3 DNA reads as TGTGCCAGTAGTATAGGCCGCTGGGACAGGGGTCGAGGCTACACCTTC. This encodes CASSIGRWDRGRGYTF.

This chain connects TRBV28 to TRBJ1-6; 10 nucleotides align to TRBD1. The CDR3 is made up of 19 amino acids. In germline, CDR1 is MDHEN, CDR2 SYDVKM. V was clipped by 7 bases and J by 3 bases; unmatched bases: 15. The CDR3 here is CASTSTRTGGFSYNSPLHF. As DNA, the CDR3 is TGTGCCAGCACCTCGACACGGACAGGGGGTTTTAGCTATAATTCACCCCTCCACTTT.

This clone was observed a few times. The rearrangement links TRBV19 to TRBJ2-3, with D possibly TRBD1 on 6 matching bases. The V gene's germline CDR1 is LNHDA and CDR2 SQIVND (reference sequence). The CDR3 is 16 amino acids. Trimming shortened V by 7 bases and J by 0 bases, and 17 bases separated the two germline ends. CDR3: CASKPDRPTSTDTQYF. The CDR3 bases are TGTGCCAGTAAACCCGACAGGCCAACTAGCACAGATACGCAGTATTTT.